This TCR beta chain appears in the sequencing data of a study of OX40 agonist ivuxolimab in advanced cancers. As for the study in general: One hepatocellular carcinoma and a couple of cutaneous melanoma patients partially responded.

As to this clone: Its antigen is unknown.

Study findings and constraints: A proportion of nonresponders additionally exhibited low normalized T-cell clonal expansion.

Generated by immunoSEQ multiplex PCR, the TCRdb table keeps only in-frame clones and is missing some. Of roughly 65,000 clones in the sample, around four fifths are singletons; the top ten hold under 13%. The CDR3 is 18 amino acids. Germline loops: CDR1 SGHTS, CDR2 YDEGEE. V dropped 3 bases and J dropped 0 bases, with 19 bases sitting between them. The specimen was CD4+ or CD8+ T cells sorted from blood, collected in a trial of the OX40 agonist ivuxolimab. The receptor's source is an adult with an advanced solid tumor such as melanoma, head and neck, liver or kidney cancer. The chain uses TRBV5-8 and TRBJ1-5, with a possible D match to TRBD1 (6 bases). The CDR3 sequence: CASSSPWGGASSNQPQHF. The CDR3 DNA is TGTGCCAGCAGCTCGCCGTGGGGGGGGGCCTCTAGCAATCAGCCCCAGCATTTT.